The 20 T cell receptor beta chains reported below all come from one sample, sequenced in a study of neurological immune-mediated disorders. As for time point: technical triplicate 3. TCRdb reprocessed the 5' RACE reads with MiXCR, giving one entry per CDR3 protein. The sample has about 31,000 distinct CDR3 sequences; roughly a sixth are singletons. Material for sequencing was CD4+ T cells from blood. The source of these receptors is a female donor with HTLV-1-associated myelopathy (HAM/TSP).

Ten or more counts support this clonotype. The chain uses TRBV11-3 and TRBJ2-2; D is undetermined. Germline values: CDR1 SGHNT, CDR2 YENEEA. The CDR3 consists of 16 residues. Trimming stripped 0 bases from V and 4 bases from J, with 12 bases between. The CDR3 region has the DNA TGTGCCAGCAGCTTAGATGGTCACCCGGGCACCGGGGAGCTGTTTTTT. This translates into CASSLDGHPGTGELFF.

This clonotype has a count of ten or more. J is TRBJ2-7 and V is TRBV19, with D perhaps matching TRBD1 or TRBD2 (5 bases each). CDR3 length equals 13 residues. Germline V lookup: CDR1 LNHDA, CDR2 SQIVND (reference sequence). V was trimmed by 2 bases and J by 5 bases, leaving 10 bases between them. CDR3 sequence: CASSITGADEQYF. The DNA of the CDR3 is TGTGCCAGTAGTATAACCGGGGCGGACGAGCAGTACTTC.

The sample holds many counts of this clonotype. The DNA of the CDR3 is TGTGCCAGCAGTATTCATGGCGGTGGCGATGAGCAGTTCTTC. Encoded protein: CASSIHGGGDEQFF. The V call is TRBV6-2 or TRBV6-3, the J call TRBJ2-1; unclear D gene. Trimming stripped 5 bases from V and 8 bases from J, with 16 bases between. The CDR3 runs to 14 residues. Looked up from germline, CDR1 is MNHEY and CDR2 is SVGEGT.

Note on this clonotype: A much larger clonotype is one base distant, so this may be a read error. The DNA is left out, because the CDR3 cannot be placed on it with certainty; the CDR3 is given as TCRdb lists it. The J gene is TRBJ1-2, the V gene TRBV7-5; TRBD1, the table's D call, lacks a check against the DNA. TRBV7-5 constitutes a pseudogene. Ends included, the CDR3 has 18 residues. The CDR3 sequence: CISVTEAGQGMGGYGYTF.

This clonotype has at least ten counts. The V and J genes are TRBV3-1 and TRBJ2-7; no firm D call. V dropped 0 bases and J dropped 6 bases, with 15 bases sitting between them. From germline, CDR1 is LGHDT and CDR2 YNNKEL (reference sequence). The CDR3 has 15 residues. Here the CDR3 reads CASSQDRKVVAEQYF. The CDR3, as DNA: TGTGCCAGCAGCCAAGATCGGAAGGTAGTCGCCGAGCAGTACTTC.

This clonotype was seen repeatedly, ten times or more. This sequence joins TRBV18 and TRBJ2-5; D is perhaps TRBD1 (6 bases). The CDR3 contains 15 residues. V was cut by 1 base and J by 1 base, with 10 bases left in between. Looked up from germline, CDR1 is KGHSH and CDR2 is LQKENI. Written as DNA, the CDR3 is TGTGCCAGCTCACCACGGCAGGACAGCCAAGAGACCCAGTACTTC. It is translated as CASSPRQDSQETQYF.

This clonotype showed up many times. V usage is TRBV27 and J usage is TRBJ2-2, with 9 nucleotides matching TRBD1. J lost 3 bases, V lost 5 bases, and 4 bases had no gene match. Germline V lookup: CDR1 MNHEY, CDR2 SMNVEV (reference sequence). The CDR3 is 15 residues long. The CDR3 DNA follows: TGTGCCAGCAGTCCGGGACAGGGTCACACCGGGGAGCTGTTTTTT. Protein product: CASSPGQGHTGELFF.

Many counts were recorded for this clonotype. The chain links TRBV5-1 to TRBJ2-7; D is possibly TRBD1 or TRBD2 (5 bases each). Trimming pared 5 bases from V and 7 bases from J, leaving 13 bases between. This CDR3 comprises 12 residues. CDR1 SGHRS and CDR2 YFSETQ come from the germline V gene. The DNA for the CDR3 is TGCGCCAGCAGGTCAGGGACGGGGGAGCAGTACTTC. Translating gives CASRSGTGEQYF.

V is TRBV6-5 and J is TRBJ2-3, with D maybe TRBD1 (6 bases). The CDR3 spans 13 residues. CDR1 is MNHEY and CDR2 is SVGAGI in the germline V gene. Trimming shortened V by 6 bases and J by 11 bases, and 18 bases separated the two germline ends. The CDR3 here is CASSLQGTGEQYF. The CDR3 DNA reads as TGTGCCAGCAGCCTACAGGGCACCGGGGAGCAGTATTTT.

At least ten counts were recorded for this clonotype. This chain joins TRBV7-2 and TRBJ1-1; D is ambiguous. Trimming pared 1 base from V and 3 bases from J, leaving 3 bases between. Germline lookup yields CDR1 SGHTA and CDR2 FQGNSA. The CDR3 loop spans 12 amino acids. CDR3 in amino acids: CASSLEHTEAFF. The CDR3 bases are TGTGCCAGCAGCTTAGAGCACACTGAAGCTTTCTTT.

This clonotype was recorded at least ten times. The rearrangement uses TRBV7-9 and TRBJ2-5; 9 bases map to TRBD1. The CDR3 loop spans 16 amino acids. Germline CDR1 and CDR2: SEHNR and FQNEAQ (reference sequence). V lost 1 base and J lost 4; bases outside the gene matches: 7. CDR3 amino acids: CASSLVYGTGLETQYF. Written as DNA, the CDR3 is TGTGCCAGCAGCTTAGTGTACGGGACAGGGCTAGAGACCCAGTACTTC.

This clonotype has a count of ten or more. The V call is TRBV20-1, the J call TRBJ2-1, with 8 bases aligning to TRBD2. V lost 2 bases, J lost 6 bases, and 6 bases stayed unmatched. In germline, CDR1 is DFQATT, CDR2 SNEGSKA (reference sequence). The CDR3 has 14 residues. The CDR3 DNA reads as TGCAGTGCTAGAACCGGGGGGGCCGGCAATGAGCAGTTCTTC. It translates to CSARTGGAGNEQFF.

Only one count was recorded for this clonotype. V gene TRBV12-3 or TRBV12-4 combines with J gene TRBJ2-5, with 9 bases that match TRBD1. This CDR3 is built from 15 residues. After removal of 5 bases from V and 4 bases from J, the junction contained 8 bases not matched to a gene. The CDR3 loop is CASSLGQGPGETQYF. Written as DNA, the CDR3 is TGTGCCAGCAGTCTCGGACAGGGGCCGGGAGAGACCCAGTACTTC.

This clonotype came up many times. J is TRBJ2-1 and V is TRBV5-1; 12 bases line up with TRBD2. The CDR3 loop spans 15 amino acids. Germline V lookup: CDR1 SGHRS, CDR2 YFSETQ. The V segment lost 2 bases and the J segment 4 bases; nucleotides outside the gene matches: 1. The CDR3 reads CASSFGTSGYNEQFF. CDR3 DNA sequence: TGCGCCAGCAGCTTCGGGACTAGCGGGTACAATGAGCAGTTCTTC.

The chain joins TRBV5-1 to TRBJ2-7; 7 positions match TRBD1. Germline-derived CDR1 and CDR2 are SGHRS and YFSETQ. With 5 bases clipped from V and 3 bases from J, the junction kept 8 bases outside the gene matches. The CDR3 length is 14 residues. The CDR3 sequence is CASRWSWDSYEQYF. DNA for the CDR3: TGCGCCAGCAGATGGAGCTGGGACAGCTACGAGCAGTACTTC.

This clonotype ranks as medium-sized. The rearrangement uses TRBV20-1 and TRBJ2-5; 10 bases line up with TRBD2. The CDR3 spans 16 residues. Germline CDR1 DFQATT, CDR2 SNEGSKA (reference sequence). Trimming took 3 bases from V and 4 from J; bases not matched to a gene: 11. The CDR3 region is CSASPEREGFSETQYF. Here the CDR3 DNA reads TGCAGTGCTAGTCCCGAGCGGGAGGGGTTCTCAGAGACCCAGTACTTC.

This clonotype came up many times. The V gene is TRBV5-6, the J gene TRBJ2-5; D gene unclear. CDR3 length equals 12 residues. With 5 bases removed from V and 4 bases from J, the gap between germline ends came to 9 bases. Germline-derived CDR1 and CDR2 are SGHDT and YYEEEE. The CDR3 reads CASSPVGETQYF. CDR3 sequence (DNA): TGTGCCAGCAGTCCAGTGGGAGAGACCCAGTACTTC.

This clonotype was found many times. The gene calls are TRBV12-3 or TRBV12-4 and TRBJ2-7; 9 nucleotides agree with TRBD1. J lost 3 bases, V lost 7 bases, and 7 bases had no gene match. CDR3 length: 14 amino acids. DNA for the CDR3: TGTGCCAGCACGACCGGGACAGGGAACTACGAGCAGTACTTC. Translation gives CASTTGTGNYEQYF.

This clonotype was observed many times. This rearrangement joins TRBV28 to TRBJ2-5, with unresolved D. The CDR3 spans 11 residues. Germline V CDR1 and CDR2: MDHEN, SYDVKM. With 10 bases removed from V and 5 bases from J, the gap between germline ends came to 11 bases. This chain's CDR3 is CATVLRETQYF. The CDR3 coding sequence is TGTGCCACAGTCCTGCGGGAGACCCAGTACTTC.

The rearrangement links TRBV20-1 to TRBJ1-4; a possible D gene is TRBD1 (5 bases). Germline loops: CDR1 DFQATT, CDR2 SNEGSKA (reference sequence). The CDR3 sequence is 13 residues long. V was shortened by 5 bases and J by 7 bases, with 14 bases between the two germline ends. The CDR3 sequence: CSAFSGGSEKLFF. CDR3 bases: TGCAGTGCTTTCAGCGGGGGAAGTGAAAAACTGTTTTTT.